This TCR beta chain was recorded in a study of blood T cell repertoires in COVID-19. From germline, CDR1 is SGHDN and CDR2 FVKESK. The CDR3 spans 14 residues. The V end was cut by 0 bases, the J end by 8 bases, with 10 bases between. Assay used: immunoSEQ multiplex PCR; TCRdb lists only in-frame clones, some missing. This table holds about 460,000 clones, approximately 91% found once. Cohort 3 recovered donors had two negative PCRs, clearance, or symptom resolution. The clonotype was recovered from a woman in her sixties or seventies who had recovered from COVID-19. V is TRBV14 and J is TRBJ1-4, with D possibly being TRBD1 (5 bases). The sequenced sample was PBMCs or T cells enriched from blood (not recorded which). Here the CDR3 reads CASSQEGRTEKLFF. The CDR3 DNA reads as TGTGCCAGCAGCCAAGAAGGACGGACAGAAAAACTGTTTTTT.